The next 10 T cell receptor beta chains were all read from a single sample in a study of CD8+CD57+ T cells in acquired aplastic anemia. Flow cytometry had shown expanded CD8+CD57+ cells in the patients chosen for sequencing. Genomic DNA provided the template from which TCR beta VDJ and CDR3 profiles were obtained. MiXCR was run by TCRdb on the reads, yielding one entry per CDR3 protein. The table shows roughly 160,000 distinct CDR3 sequences, with around 50% occurring only once. Sequencing input: sorted CD4+, CD8+, or CD8+CD57+ T cells (not recorded which) from PBMCs. These receptor sequences come from a human donor with aplastic anemia.

This clonotype was recorded many times. The V gene is TRBV19, the J gene TRBJ1-3; TRBD1 might be the D (5 bases). The germline V gene has CDR1 LNHDA and CDR2 SQIVND (reference sequence). The CDR3 runs 16 residues. Between the trimmed V and J ends, which lost 7 bases and 6 bases, there was a span of 22 bases. In nucleotides, the CDR3 is TGTGCCAGTACCCGGAGGGGCAGAGAGCCTCCAAACACCATATATTTT. The encoded protein is CASTRRGREPPNTIYF.

As to this clonotype: This may stem from a read error, because a much larger clone lies one nucleotide away. The chain is built from TRBV25-1 and TRBJ2-7; D may be TRBD1 or TRBD2 (5 bases each). The CDR3 is made up of 14 amino acids. The V end was cut by 5 bases, the J end by 2 bases, with 13 bases between. Looked up from germline, CDR1 is MGHDK and CDR2 is SYGVNS. The CDR3 nucleotides read TGTGCCAGCAGTTCCCGGGACGGGACCTACGAGCAGTACTTC. This translates into CASSSRDGTYEQYF.

V and J are TRBV9 and TRBJ2-3, with 13 bases matching TRBD2. CDR1 SGDLS and CDR2 YYNGEE come from the germline V gene. This CDR3 is 16 amino acids long. With 3 bases clipped from V and 6 bases from J, the junction kept 7 bases outside the gene matches. CDR3 loop: CASSAGLAGRGDTQYF. CDR3 sequence (DNA): TGTGCCAGCAGCGCGGGACTAGCGGGGAGGGGGGATACGCAGTATTTT.

In its sample, this clonotype was seen many times. V gene TRBV5-4 combines with J gene TRBJ1-5; D call uncertain. From germline, CDR1 is SGHNT and CDR2 YYREEE (reference sequence). Between the trimmed V and J ends, which lost 1 base and 6 bases, there was a span of 20 bases. The CDR3 length is 17 residues. The CDR3 DNA is TGTGCCAGCAGCTTGTCGATGATACTCGGGTCCTCTCAGCCCCAGCATTTT. This translates into CASSLSMILGSSQPQHF.

Notes on this clonotype: At one end, the junction sequence differs from germline, possibly due to a read error. This chain connects TRBV6-2 or TRBV6-3 to TRBJ2-5; either TRBD1 or TRBD2 may supply D (6 bases each). The CDR3 loop spans 13 amino acids. From germline, CDR1 is MNHEY and CDR2 SVGEGT. The CDR3 DNA is TGTGCCAGCGGTTACAGGGAGGAAGAGACCCAGTACTTC. It is translated as CASGYREEETQYF.

This clonotype occurred many times. The chain links TRBV6-5 to TRBJ1-2, with D uncertain. CDR3 length: 13 amino acids. Trimming took off 2 bases at V and 4 bases at J, with 8 bases between the two ends. Germline V lookup: CDR1 MNHEY, CDR2 SVGAGI. The DNA of the CDR3 is TGTGCCAGCAGTTACGACACCCGCTATGGCTACACCTTC. Its translation: CASSYDTRYGYTF.

This clonotype was seen at least ten times. The rearrangement links TRBV6-5 to TRBJ1-5, with D possibly being TRBD1 (6 bases). Trimming removed 2 bases at V and 3 bases at J, with 11 bases between. The CDR3 is 15 residues long. The germline V gene encodes CDR1 MNHEY and CDR2 SVGAGI. CDR3 in DNA: TGTGCCAGCAGTTACACCGGGACATTCAATCAGCCCCAGCATTTT. Translated: CASSYTGTFNQPQHF.

The sample holds many counts of this clonotype. The gene calls are TRBV24-1 and TRBJ2-1; 14 positions agree with TRBD2. The CDR3 is 16 amino acids. The germline V gene has CDR1 KGHDR and CDR2 SFDVKD. The V gene end was trimmed by 7 bases and the J gene end by 8 bases; junction bases not matched to a gene: 9. The CDR3 region is CATRQGTSGSADEQFF. The CDR3 region has the DNA TGTGCCACCAGACAGGGGACTAGCGGGAGTGCGGATGAGCAGTTCTTC.

The V and J genes are TRBV7-2 and TRBJ2-7; D tentatively fits TRBD1 or TRBD2 (5 bases each). The V and J ends lost 3 bases and 6 bases respectively, with 15 bases between them. CDR1 and CDR2 (germline): SGHTA, FQGNSA. This CDR3 comprises 14 residues. CDR3 amino acids: CASSFRAGSSEQYF. CDR3 nucleotides: TGTGCCAGCAGCTTTCGGGCAGGGAGTTCCGAGCAGTACTTC.

This clonotype was picked up many times. The chain employs TRBV6-1 and TRBJ2-7; tentative D call: TRBD2 (5 bases). This CDR3 comprises 12 residues. Between the trimmed V and J ends, which lost 4 bases and 7 bases, there was a span of 11 bases. CDR1 and CDR2 (germline): MNHNS, SASEGT. For the CDR3, the DNA is TGTGCCAGCAGTGGCTCAGGCGGGGAGCAGTACTTC. Protein sequence: CASSGSGGEQYF.